One T cell receptor beta chain is described in this entry. The antigen this receptor binds is unknown. No base-level quality is on record; no much larger clone is a single base apart. This sample is drawn from a study of shared clonotypes between healthy human individuals (dated by TCRdb to about 2020). Study-level background: The cohort included a few men and two women between 18 and 49 years of age. Between about 0.85 and 9.5 billion PBMCs per donor were obtained by leukapheresis. Blood TCR repertoires of 5 or 6 healthy adults were deeply sequenced to estimate repertoire size and the extent of clonotype sharing between individuals. For each donor, three plates each were used for CD4 naive and CD4 memory, two plates were used for CD8 naive, and one plate was used for CD8 memory. Different laboratories and diverse techniques were used to prepare libraries and sequence TCR repertoires, to increase sequencing depth and limit assay-specific biases. Summary of the overall study and its limitations: Compared with non-shared clonotypes, clonotypes shared by all four sorted-subset donors had higher generation probabilities. Sampling was limited to blood, and TCR repertoires in tissue likely differ from TCR repertoires in blood. Pairwise subsampling indicated that sequencing depth was expected to affect the degree of clonotype sharing among donors. Across four donors, about 5% of naive CD4, roughly 3.8% of naive CD8, under 2.5% of memory CD4, and 0.4% of memory CD8 clonotypes were shared. Even with the large sequencing depth, rarefaction of the sorted-subset datasets indicated that sequencing was incomplete. Estimated clonotype richness was generally larger for naive than for memory subsets. Because the study included only a small number of donors, the genetic and exposure-history diversity represented was limited.

From cysteine to phenylalanine, the CDR3 is 14 amino acids long. Only the CDR3 region is kept as DNA, spanning 42 bases read in frame from base 1. The V end loses 0 bases and the J end loses 10 bases, and a stretch of 15 bases separates them. Via the germline V gene (reference sequence), CDR1 is LNHNV and CDR2 YYDKDF. Using the deep immunoSEQ assay, multiplex PCR amplified TCR CDR3 regions from genomic DNA. Genomic DNA extracted from each cell subset was distributed evenly over all wells of several immunoSEQ 96-well plates, and each plate served as one replicate. Each replicate PCR for sorted subsets received 150 to 250 ng genomic DNA, equal to about 30,000 T cell genomes. The purified libraries were quantified using a Qubit 3.0 fluorometer, sized with a Bioanalyzer 2100, and then quantified again using the KAPA Library Quantification kit. Every immunoSEQ 96-well plate was sequenced on a dedicated single-read 150-cycle Illumina NextSeq 550 flow cell. As for the authors' bioinformatics: Because the immunoSEQ output included only junctional sequences and no quality scores, the filtering could not be the same as the filtering used for full-length reads. To assign V/J genes and CDR3, sequences were annotated using PyIR, a Python wrapper for IgBLAST v1.9, with IMGT germline references. Reads were filtered out if the reads had weak V/J assignments (E-value above 1e-6), no CDR3, stop codons, out-of-frame junctions, or ambiguous translated residues. V3J clonotypes were defined by identical inferred V gene, J gene, and CDR3 amino acid sequence. Percentage overlap between repertoires was calculated by dividing the number of shared unique clonotypes by the size of the smaller repertoire. Repertoire richness was assessed with RTK rarefaction, the Chao1 estimator, and Recon v2.1 estimates of unobserved clonotypes. OLGA was used to compute generation probabilities for all TCRbeta clonotypes that the gDNA method yielded from four donors. This is the immuneACCESS table as TCRdb keeps it, with only in-frame sequences that have V and J called. A part of the clones is gone; compared with another copy, unresolved V genes explain less than half, and the rest is unexplained. The DNA was the basis for D and trimming; V, J and clone size are from that table. A total of approximately 530,000 clones appear in this sample, 90% to 96% of them only once. The ten largest make up 0.05% to 0.07% of the sample.

Healthy HIV-negative adults with no recently reported acute infections or vaccinations were included as donors. All donors were Caucasian adults living in Nashville, Tennessee, USA. CD4+ T cells were enriched by magnetic negative selection, after which naive cells were positively selected on CD45RA and the negative fraction was taken as the memory subset. After blood collection by leukapheresis, PBMCs were isolated using Ficoll-Histopaque density gradient centrifugation and then cryopreserved in the vapor phase of liquid nitrogen. Analytical flow cytometry was used to check the purity and quantity of every magnetically sorted T cell population. Each sorted fraction had its genomic DNA isolated and then quantified by UV absorbance on a Nanodrop 2000c.

The source material was naive CD4+ T cells sorted from blood. This sample's cell subset or site label indicates: CD45RA+ positively selected. This clonotype originated in a woman aged 25 to 45 in good health. The V gene is TRBV15 and the J gene is TRBJ1-1; the D gene cannot be named for sure. This receptor carries the CDR3 CATSRDRSPRAAFF. The nucleotides are TGTGCCACCAGCAGAGATCGGTCACCGAGAGCAGCTTTCTTT.